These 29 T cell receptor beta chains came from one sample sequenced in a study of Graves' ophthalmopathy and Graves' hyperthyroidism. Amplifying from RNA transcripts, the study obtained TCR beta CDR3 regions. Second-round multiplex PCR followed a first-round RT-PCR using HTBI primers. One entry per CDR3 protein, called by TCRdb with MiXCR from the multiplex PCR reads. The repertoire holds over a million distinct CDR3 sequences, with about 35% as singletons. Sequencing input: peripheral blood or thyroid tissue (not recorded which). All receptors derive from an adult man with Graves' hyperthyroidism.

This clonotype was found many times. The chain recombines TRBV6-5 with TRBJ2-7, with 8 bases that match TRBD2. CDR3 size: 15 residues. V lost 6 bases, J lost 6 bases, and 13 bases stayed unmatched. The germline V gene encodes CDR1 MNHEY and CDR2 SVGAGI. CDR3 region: CASSSGLAGRGEQYF. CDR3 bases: TGTGCCAGCAGCTCTGGGTTAGCGGGGCGCGGCGAGCAGTACTTC.

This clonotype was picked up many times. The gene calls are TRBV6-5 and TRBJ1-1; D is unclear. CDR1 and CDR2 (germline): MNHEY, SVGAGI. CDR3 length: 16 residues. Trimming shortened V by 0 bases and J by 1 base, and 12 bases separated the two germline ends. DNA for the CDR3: TGTGCCAGCAGTTACTCGATGGTACTGGCGAACACTGAAGCTTTCTTT. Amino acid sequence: CASSYSMVLANTEAFF.

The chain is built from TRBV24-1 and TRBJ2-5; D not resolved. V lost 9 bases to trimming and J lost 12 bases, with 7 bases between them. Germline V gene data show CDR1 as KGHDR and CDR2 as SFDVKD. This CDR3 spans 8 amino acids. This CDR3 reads CATGAKYF. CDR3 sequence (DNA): TGTGCCACCGGAGCCAAGTACTTC.

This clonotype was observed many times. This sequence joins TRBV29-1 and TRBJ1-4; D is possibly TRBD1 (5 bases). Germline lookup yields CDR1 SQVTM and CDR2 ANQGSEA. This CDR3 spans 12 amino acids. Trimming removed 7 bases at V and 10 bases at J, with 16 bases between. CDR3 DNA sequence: TGCAGCGGTGTGGGGGAGGTGGGAAAACTGTTTTTT. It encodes CSGVGEVGKLFF.

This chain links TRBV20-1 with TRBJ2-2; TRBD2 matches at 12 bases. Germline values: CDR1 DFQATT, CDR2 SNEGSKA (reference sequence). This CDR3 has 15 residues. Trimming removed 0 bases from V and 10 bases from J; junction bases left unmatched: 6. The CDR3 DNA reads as TGCAGTGCTAGAGATGCTAGCGGGGGGGCCATGGAGCTGTTTTTT. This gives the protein CSARDASGGAMELFF.

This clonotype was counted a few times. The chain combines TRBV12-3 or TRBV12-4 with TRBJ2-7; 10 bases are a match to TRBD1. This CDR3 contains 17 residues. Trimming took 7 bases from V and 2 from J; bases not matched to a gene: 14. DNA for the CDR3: TGTGCCAGCAACCCTTATGGGCGGACAGGGGGGACCTACGAGCAGTACTTC. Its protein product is CASNPYGRTGGTYEQYF.

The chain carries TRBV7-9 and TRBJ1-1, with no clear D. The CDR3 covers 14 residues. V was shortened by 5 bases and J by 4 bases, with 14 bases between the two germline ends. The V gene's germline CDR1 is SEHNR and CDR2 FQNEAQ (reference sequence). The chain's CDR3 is CASSEGRSSTEAFF. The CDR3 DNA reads TGTGCCAGCAGCGAAGGACGGAGTAGCACTGAAGCTTTCTTT.

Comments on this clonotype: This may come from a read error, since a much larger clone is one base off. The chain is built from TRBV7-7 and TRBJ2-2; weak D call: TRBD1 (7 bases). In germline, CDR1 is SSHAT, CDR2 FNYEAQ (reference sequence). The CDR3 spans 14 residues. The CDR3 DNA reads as TGTGCCAGCAAGGGGGGACAGATCACCGGGGAGCTGCTTTTT. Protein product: CASKGGQITGELLF. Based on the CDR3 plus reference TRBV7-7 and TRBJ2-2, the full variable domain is GAGVSQSPRYKVTKRGQDVTLRCDPISSHATLYWYQQALGQGPEFLTYFNYEAQPDKSGLPSDRFSAERPEGSISTLTIQRTEQRDSAMYRCASKGGQITGELLFGEGSRLTVL.

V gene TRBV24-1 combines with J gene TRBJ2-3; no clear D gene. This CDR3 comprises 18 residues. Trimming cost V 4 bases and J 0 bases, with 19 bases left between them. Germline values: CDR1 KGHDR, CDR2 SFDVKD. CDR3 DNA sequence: TGTGCCACCAGTGAATGGGATCAGACGAACCCTAGCACAGATACGCAGTATTTT. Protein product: CATSEWDQTNPSTDTQYF.

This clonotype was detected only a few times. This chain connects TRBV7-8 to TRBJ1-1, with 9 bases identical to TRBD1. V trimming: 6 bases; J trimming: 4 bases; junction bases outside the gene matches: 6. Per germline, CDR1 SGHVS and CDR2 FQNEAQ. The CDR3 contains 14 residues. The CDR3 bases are TGTGCCAGCAGTCAGGGACAGGGAGGCACTGAAGCTTTCTTT. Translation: CASSQGQGGTEAFF.

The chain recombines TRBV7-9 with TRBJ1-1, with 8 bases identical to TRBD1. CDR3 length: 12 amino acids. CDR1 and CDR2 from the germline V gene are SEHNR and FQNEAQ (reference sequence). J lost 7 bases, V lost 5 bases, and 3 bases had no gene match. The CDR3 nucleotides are TGTGCCAGCAGCGGGGGACAGGTTGAAGCTTTCTTT. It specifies CASSGGQVEAFF.

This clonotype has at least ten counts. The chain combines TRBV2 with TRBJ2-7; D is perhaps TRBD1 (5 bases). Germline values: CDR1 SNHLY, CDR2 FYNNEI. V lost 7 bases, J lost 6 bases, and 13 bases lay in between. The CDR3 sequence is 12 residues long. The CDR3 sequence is CASTPRESEQYF. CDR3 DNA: TGTGCCAGCACCCCCAGGGAATCCGAGCAGTACTTC. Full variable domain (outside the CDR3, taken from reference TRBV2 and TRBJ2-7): EPEVTQTPSHQVTQMGQEVILRCVPISNHLYFYWYRQILGQKVEFLVSFYNNEISEKSEIFDDQFSVERPDGSNFTLKIRSTKLEDSAMYFCASTPRESEQYFGPGTRLTVT.

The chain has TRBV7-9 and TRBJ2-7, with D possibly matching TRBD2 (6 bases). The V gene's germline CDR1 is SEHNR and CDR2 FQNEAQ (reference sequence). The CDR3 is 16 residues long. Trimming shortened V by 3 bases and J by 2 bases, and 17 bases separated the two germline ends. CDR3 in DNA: TGTGCCAGCAGCTTGGGGGTCGGGGGTCCGACCTACGAGCAGTACTTC. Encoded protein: CASSLGVGGPTYEQYF.

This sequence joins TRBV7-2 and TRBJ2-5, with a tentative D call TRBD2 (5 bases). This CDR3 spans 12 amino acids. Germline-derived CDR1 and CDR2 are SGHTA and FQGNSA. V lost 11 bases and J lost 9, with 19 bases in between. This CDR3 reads CARPPQDGAQYF. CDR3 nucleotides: TGTGCCCGCCCGCCCCAGGACGGGGCCCAGTACTTC.

The CDR3 sequence: CASSLGRLEAFF. CDR3 sequence (DNA): TGTGCCAGCAGCTTGGGACGGCTTGAAGCTTTCTTT. The chain is built from TRBV7-3 and TRBJ1-1; D is perhaps TRBD1 (5 bases). From germline, CDR1 is SGHTA and CDR2 FQGTGA. The CDR3 spans 12 residues. The germline V and J ends were trimmed by 3 bases and 7 bases, with 9 bases remaining between them.

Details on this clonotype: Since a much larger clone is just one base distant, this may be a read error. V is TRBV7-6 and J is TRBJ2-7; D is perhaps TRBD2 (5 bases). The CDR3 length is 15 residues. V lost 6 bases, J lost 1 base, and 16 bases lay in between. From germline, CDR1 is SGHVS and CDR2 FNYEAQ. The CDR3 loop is CASSPRLTASYEQYF. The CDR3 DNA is TGTGCCAGCAGTCCCCGACTAACTGCGTCCTACGAGCAGTACTTC.

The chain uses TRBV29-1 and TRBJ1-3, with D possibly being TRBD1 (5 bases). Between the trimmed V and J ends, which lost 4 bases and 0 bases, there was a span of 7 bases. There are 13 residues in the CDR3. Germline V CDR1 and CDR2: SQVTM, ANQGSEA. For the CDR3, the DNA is TGCAGCGTTGGGGGGACCTCTGGAAACACCATATATTTT. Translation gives CSVGGTSGNTIYF. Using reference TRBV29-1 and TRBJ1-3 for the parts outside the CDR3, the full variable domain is SAVISQKPSRDICQRGTSLTIQCQVDSQVTMMFWYRQQPGQSLTLIATANQGSEATYESGFVIDKFPISRPNLTFSTLTVSNMSPEDSSIYLCSVGGTSGNTIYFGEGSWLTVV.

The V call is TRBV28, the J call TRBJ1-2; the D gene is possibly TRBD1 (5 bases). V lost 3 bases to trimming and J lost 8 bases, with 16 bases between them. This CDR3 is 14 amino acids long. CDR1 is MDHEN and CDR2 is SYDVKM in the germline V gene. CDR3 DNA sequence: TGTGCCAGCAGTTTGGACCTGCGGGGGATCGGCTACACCTTC. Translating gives CASSLDLRGIGYTF.

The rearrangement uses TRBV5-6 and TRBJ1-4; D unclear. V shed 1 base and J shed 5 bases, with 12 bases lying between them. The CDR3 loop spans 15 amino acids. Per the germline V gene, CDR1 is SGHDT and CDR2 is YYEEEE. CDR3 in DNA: TGTGCCAGCAGCTTGAGTGCGGGAAAGAATGAAAAACTGTTTTTT. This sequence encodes CASSLSAGKNEKLFF.

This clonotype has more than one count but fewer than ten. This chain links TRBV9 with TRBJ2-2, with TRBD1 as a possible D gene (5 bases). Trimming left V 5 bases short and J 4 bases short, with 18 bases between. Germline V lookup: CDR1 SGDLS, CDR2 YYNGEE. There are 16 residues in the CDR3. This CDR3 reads CASSPDSYPRTGELFF. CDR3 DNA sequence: TGTGCCAGCAGTCCCGACAGCTACCCCCGCACCGGGGAGCTGTTTTTT.

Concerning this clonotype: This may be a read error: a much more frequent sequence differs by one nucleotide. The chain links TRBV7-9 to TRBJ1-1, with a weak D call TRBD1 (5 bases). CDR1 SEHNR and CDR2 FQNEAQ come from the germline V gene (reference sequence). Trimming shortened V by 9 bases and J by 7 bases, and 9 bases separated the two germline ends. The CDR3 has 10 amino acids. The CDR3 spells CASGAVEAFF. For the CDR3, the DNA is TGTGCCAGTGGGGCCGTTGAAGCTTTCTTT.

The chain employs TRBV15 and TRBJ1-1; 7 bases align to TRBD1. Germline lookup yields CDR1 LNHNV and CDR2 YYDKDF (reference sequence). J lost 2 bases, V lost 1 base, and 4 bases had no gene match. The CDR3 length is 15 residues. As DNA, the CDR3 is TGTGCCACCAGCAGAGTCAGGACAGGCAACACTGAAGCTTTCTTT. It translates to CATSRVRTGNTEAFF.

The CDR3 DNA follows: TGTGCCAGCAGGCCAGGGGGACTGAGAGGCTACACCTTC. Translated, it gives CASRPGGLRGYTF. This chain links TRBV25-1 with TRBJ1-2; 7 bases match TRBD1. CDR3 length equals 13 residues. The junction had 9 bases not matched to a gene; V was cut back by 6 bases and J by 8 bases. Looked up from germline, CDR1 is MGHDK and CDR2 is SYGVNS.

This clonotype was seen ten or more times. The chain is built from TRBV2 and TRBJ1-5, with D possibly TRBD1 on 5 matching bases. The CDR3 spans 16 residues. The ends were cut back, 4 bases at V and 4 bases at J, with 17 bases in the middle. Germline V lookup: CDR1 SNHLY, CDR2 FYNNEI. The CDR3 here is CASSGPGAGKNQPQHF. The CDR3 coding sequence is TGTGCCAGCAGTGGTCCCGGGGCAGGAAAAAATCAGCCCCAGCATTTT. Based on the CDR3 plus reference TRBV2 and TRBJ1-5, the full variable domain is EPEVTQTPSHQVTQMGQEVILRCVPISNHLYFYWYRQILGQKVEFLVSFYNNEISEKSEIFDDQFSVERPDGSNFTLKIRSTKLEDSAMYFCASSGPGAGKNQPQHFGDGTRLSIL.

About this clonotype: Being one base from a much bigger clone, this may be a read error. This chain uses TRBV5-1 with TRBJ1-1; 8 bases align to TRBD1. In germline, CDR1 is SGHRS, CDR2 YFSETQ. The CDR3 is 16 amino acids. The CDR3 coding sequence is TGCGCCGGCAGCCCGAGGGGACAGGTCATGAACACTGAAGCTTTCTTT. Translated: CAGSPRGQVMNTEAFF.

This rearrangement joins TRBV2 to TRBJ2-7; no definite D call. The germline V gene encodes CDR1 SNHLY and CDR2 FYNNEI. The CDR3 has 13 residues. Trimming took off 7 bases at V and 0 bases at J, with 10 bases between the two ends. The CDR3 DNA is TGTGCCAGCACAGGTCCCTTCTCCTACGAGCAGTACTTC. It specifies CASTGPFSYEQYF. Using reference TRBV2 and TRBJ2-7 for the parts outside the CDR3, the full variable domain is EPEVTQTPSHQVTQMGQEVILRCVPISNHLYFYWYRQILGQKVEFLVSFYNNEISEKSEIFDDQFSVERPDGSNFTLKIRSTKLEDSAMYFCASTGPFSYEQYFGPGTRLTVT.

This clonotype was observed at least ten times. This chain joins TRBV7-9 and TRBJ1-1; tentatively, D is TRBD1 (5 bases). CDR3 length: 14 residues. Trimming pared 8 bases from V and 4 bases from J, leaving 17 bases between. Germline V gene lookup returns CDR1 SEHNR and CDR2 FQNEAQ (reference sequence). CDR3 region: CASVAQGGSTEAFF. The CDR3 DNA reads TGTGCCAGCGTCGCCCAGGGCGGGTCCACTGAAGCTTTCTTT.

Here the CDR3 reads CARDAIGGSYEQYF. The CDR3 DNA is TGTGCTAGAGACGCCATCGGGGGTTCCTACGAGCAGTACTTC. The V call is TRBV25-1, the J call TRBJ2-7, with TRBD2 as a possible D gene (6 bases). CDR1 MGHDK and CDR2 SYGVNS come from the germline V gene. This CDR3 spans 14 amino acids.

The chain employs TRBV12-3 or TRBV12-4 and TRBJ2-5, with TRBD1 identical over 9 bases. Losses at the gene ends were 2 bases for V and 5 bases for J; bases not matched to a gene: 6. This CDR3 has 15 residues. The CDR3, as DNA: TGTGCCAGCAGTTTATTACAGGGGGCCGGGGAGACCCAGTACTTC. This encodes CASSLLQGAGETQYF.